This T cell receptor beta chain was identified during a study of vaccination and CD4 T cells after COVID-19. On the study more broadly: Each individual in the study obtained two doses of BNT162b2 or mRNA-1273 vaccine. Study-level findings and limits: Convalescent patient numbers were relatively low, with no early post-infection timepoints.

Treatment specified: approximately nine-day PBMC culture with coronavirus spike peptide pools or control peptides (ViraFEST assay). Sequence data for DNA of cultured CD4+ T cells were generated by the Oncomine TCR Beta short-read assay. TCRdb fed the PCR reads into MiXCR, producing one record per CDR3 protein. Here the sample spans about 18,000 distinct CDR3 sequences, 58% being singletons. Comments on this clonotype: Its specificity is unknown.

CDR3 length: 14 amino acids. Germline values: CDR1 DFQATT, CDR2 SNEGSKA (reference sequence). Trimming shortened V by 5 bases and J by 0 bases, and 14 bases separated the two germline ends. The chain is built from TRBV20-1 and TRBJ2-7; no clear D gene. The TCR originated in a human donor who had recovered from COVID-19. The sequencing here drew on CD4+ T cells from blood, cultured in vitro, taken before SARS-CoV-2 vaccination. CDR3 sequence (DNA): TGCAGTGCTCCCAGAGGCAGGAGCTCCTACGAGCAGTACTTC. It translates to CSAPRGRSSYEQYF.